This T cell receptor (beta chain) comes out of a study of shared clonotypes between healthy human individuals. Study details: Researchers drew samples from two women and a few men aged 18 to 49.

The CDR3 is 15 amino acids. In germline, CDR1 is LNHDA, CDR2 SQIVND (reference sequence). The V and J ends lost 4 bases and 4 bases, in that order; junction bases with no gene match: 8. Per the original data handling: Filtering was not the same, since immunoSEQ gave junction-only sequences without quality scores. The data were produced by immunoSEQ multiplex PCR, yet TCRdb's version contains in-frame clones alone and is incomplete. D and trimming were read from the DNA, whereas the V and J calls and clone size are those reported in that table. The data show over 2 million clones, with approximately 94% seen just once and about 1.1% held by the top ten. Terminally differentiated effector memory CD45RA+ cells were excluded by CCR7 positive selection of CD45RO-negative cells. This clone showed up just once.

The source is a man between 18 and 35 years old in good health. Sequencing input: naive CD8+ T cells sorted from blood. The J gene is TRBJ2-7, the V gene TRBV19; 9 nucleotides line up with TRBD1. The CDR3 nucleotides are TGTGCCAGTAGTACGGGACAGGGTAACTTTTACGAGCAGTACTTC. This translates into CASSTGQGNFYEQYF.